The source of this TCR beta chain is a study of T cell responses to AZD1222 COVID-19 vaccine. The study, taken as a whole, reports: Clonal diversity may have been underestimated in mostly white British donors.

Clones were sequenced by immunoSEQ multiplex PCR, and TCRdb holds only the in-frame ones, with some missing. Among under 200,000 clones listed, approximately 91% were seen once. Germline V CDR1 and CDR2: KGHDR, SFDVKD. The CDR3 length is 16 residues. V shed 4 bases and J shed 0 bases, with 12 bases lying between them. As for this clone: Its antigen is unidentified.

The sample here was peripheral blood, taken on day 0 of AZD1222 vaccination. This rearrangement joins TRBV24-1 to TRBJ2-1; no reliable D call. This receptor was identified in an adult in good health. CDR3 sequence: CATSDLARSSYNEQFF. The CDR3 bases are TGTGCCACCAGTGACCTCGCCCGAAGCTCCTACAATGAGCAGTTCTTC.